This T cell receptor beta chain is drawn from a study of blood T cell repertoires in COVID-19. Germline V gene sequence: CDR1 SGHRS, CDR2 YFSETQ. There are 13 residues in the CDR3. Trimming took 4 bases from V and 0 from J, leaving 7 bases between them. This table comes from immunoSEQ multiplex PCR, and its TCRdb copy is limited to in-frame clones, with some not included. Of around 300,000 clones listed, about 89% are singletons. The chain is built from TRBV5-1 and TRBJ1-1, with D maybe TRBD1 (5 bases). This clonotype was sampled from a woman aged 40 to 55 who had recovered from COVID-19. The sample comprised PBMCs or T cells enriched from blood (not recorded which). This CDR3 reads CASSDSMNTEAFF. CDR3 sequence (DNA): TGCGCCAGCAGCGACAGCATGAACACTGAAGCTTTCTTT.